Described below is a single T cell receptor (beta chain) sequence and its context. This entry belongs to a study of shared clonotypes between healthy human individuals. Germline V gene sequence: CDR1 SGDLS, CDR2 YYNGEE. V was pared by 0 bases and J by 8 bases, with 21 bases between. There are 17 residues in the CDR3. The table came from immunoSEQ multiplex PCR; TCRdb's copy has only in-frame clones and leaves some out. The repertoire holds about 820,000 clones, with 80% to 95% as singletons. CD45RO-negative cells were positively selected for CCR7, leaving out terminally differentiated effector memory CD45RA+ cells.

Material for sequencing was naive CD8+ T cells sorted from blood. The receptor comes from a man aged 25-45 years in good health. V and J are TRBV9 and TRBJ2-1; tentatively, D is TRBD1 (6 bases). This CDR3 is CASSVEGVAATRDEQFF. CDR3 nucleotide sequence: TGTGCCAGCAGCGTAGAGGGGGTGGCAGCAACAAGGGATGAGCAGTTCTTC.